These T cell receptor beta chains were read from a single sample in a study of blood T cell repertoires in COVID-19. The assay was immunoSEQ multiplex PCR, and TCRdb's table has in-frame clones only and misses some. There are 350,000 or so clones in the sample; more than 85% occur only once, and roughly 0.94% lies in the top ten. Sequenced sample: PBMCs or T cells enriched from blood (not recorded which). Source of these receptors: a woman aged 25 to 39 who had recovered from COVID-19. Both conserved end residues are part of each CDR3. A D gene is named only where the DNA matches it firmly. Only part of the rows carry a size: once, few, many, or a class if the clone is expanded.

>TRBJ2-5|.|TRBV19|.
TGTGCCAGTAGTATAGATCATGGAATTGCAGGGCCTCAAGAGACCCAGTACTTC
CASSIDHGIAGPQETQYF
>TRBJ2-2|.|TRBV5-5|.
TGTGCCAGCAGCTTGGATGGGGGCGCCTTATCTGGGGAGCTGTTTTTT
CASSLDGGALSGELFF
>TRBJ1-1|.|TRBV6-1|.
TGTGCCAGCAGTGAGGCAGGGGAAAACACTGAAGCTTTCTTT
CASSEAGENTEAFF
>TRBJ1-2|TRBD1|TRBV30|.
TGTGCCTGGAACGCGGGACAGGGCAAAGGGGGCTATGGCTACACCTTC
CAWNAGQGKGGYGYTF
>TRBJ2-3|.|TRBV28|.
TGTGCCAGCAGTTTCCCTTTTAAGGAGACTACTAGCACAGATACGCAGTATTTT
CASSFPFKETTSTDTQYF
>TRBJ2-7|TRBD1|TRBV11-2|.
TGTGCCAGCAGCTTCGGACAGGGGGCGACCTACGAGCAGTACTTC
CASSFGQGATYEQYF
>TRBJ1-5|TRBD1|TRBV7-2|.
TGTGCCAGCAGCCTCCCGGGACAGCTCGCAGGACCCCAGCATTTT
CASSLPGQLAGPQHF
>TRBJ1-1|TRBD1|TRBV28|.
TGTGCCAGCAGGGGGACAGGGGGATCGAACACTGAAGCTTTCTTT
CASRGTGGSNTEAFF
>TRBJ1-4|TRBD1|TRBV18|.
TGTGCCAGCTCACCTCGACAGGGCTTCGCTAATGAAAAACTGTTTTTT
CASSPRQGFANEKLFF
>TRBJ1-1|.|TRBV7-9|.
TGTGCCAGCAGCTTAGTAGGGAGGGCTGAAGCTTTCTTT
CASSLVGRAEAFF
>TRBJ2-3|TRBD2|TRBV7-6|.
TGTGCCAGCATGCGGAGGACTAGCGGGGGGTCTAGCACAGATACGCAGTATTTT
CASMRRTSGGSSTDTQYF
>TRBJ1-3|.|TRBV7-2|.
TGTGCCAGCAGCTTAGCCGATTTGGCAGGAAACACCATATATTTT
CASSLADLAGNTIYF
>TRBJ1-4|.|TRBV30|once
TGTGCCTGGAGTGACGAGGGAGACGAAAAACTGTTTTTT
CAWSDEGDEKLFF
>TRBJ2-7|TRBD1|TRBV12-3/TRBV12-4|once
TGTGCCAGCAGTCCAGGGGGATCCTACGAGCAGTACTTC
CASSPGGSYEQYF
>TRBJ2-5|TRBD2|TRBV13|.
TGTGCCAGCAGCTCCTACGGGCTAGCGGGGGGGAAAGAGACCCAGTACTTC
CASSSYGLAGGKETQYF
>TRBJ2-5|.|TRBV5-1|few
TGCGCCAGCAGCCCCCCTTACCAAGAGACCCAGTACTTC
CASSPPYQETQYF
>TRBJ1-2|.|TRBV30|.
TGTGCCTGGAGCCGGGGTTCAGGCTATGGCTACACCTTC
CAWSRGSGYGYTF
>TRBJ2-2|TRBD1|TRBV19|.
TGTGCCAGTATGGTAATTATGGGACAGGGACGGGTCACCGGGGAGCTGTTTTTT
CASMVIMGQGRVTGELFF
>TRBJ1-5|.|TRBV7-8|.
TGTGCCAGCAGCCAAGGAGGAGGCAATCAGCCCCAGCATTTT
CASSQGGGNQPQHF
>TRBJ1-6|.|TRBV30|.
TGTGCCTGGAGCGGTAGGGCGGACAGAGATAATTCACCCCTCCACTTT
CAWSGRADRDNSPLHF
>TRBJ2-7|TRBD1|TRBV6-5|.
TGTGCCAGCAGGGGGGGGACAGGGAGCTCCTACGAGCAGTACTTC
CASRGGTGSSYEQYF
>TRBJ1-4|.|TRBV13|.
TGTGCCAGCAGCCGTGTTGCAACTAATGAAAAACTGTTTTTT
CASSRVATNEKLFF
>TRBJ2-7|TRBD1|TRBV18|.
TGTGCCAGCTCATCTGCTGGAGGACAGGGCACCGAGCAGTACTTC
CASSSAGGQGTEQYF
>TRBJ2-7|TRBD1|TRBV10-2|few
TGCGCCAGCAGATCAGGACAGGGCGACGAGCAGTACTTC
CASRSGQGDEQYF
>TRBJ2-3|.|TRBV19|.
TGTGCCAGTAGTATTTTAGGGGCTACGACAGATACGCAGTATTTT
CASSILGATTDTQYF
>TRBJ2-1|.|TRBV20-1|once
TGCAGTGCTAGTCCGAGGTCCTCCTACAATGAGCAGTTCTTC
CSASPRSSYNEQFF
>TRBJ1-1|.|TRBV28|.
TGTGCCAGCAGTTACGAGGGGAACACTGAAGCTTTCTTT
CASSYEGNTEAFF
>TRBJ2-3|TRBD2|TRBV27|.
TGTGCCAGCAGACTAGCGGGGGTCGGCACAGATACGCAGTATTTT
CASRLAGVGTDTQYF
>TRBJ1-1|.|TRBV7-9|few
TGTGCCAGCAGCTTAGTCGCGGGAACGAACACTGAAGCTTTCTTT
CASSLVAGTNTEAFF
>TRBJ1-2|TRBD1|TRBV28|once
TGTGCCAGCAGTTACGGGACAGGGGGTAACTATGGCTACACCTTC
CASSYGTGGNYGYTF
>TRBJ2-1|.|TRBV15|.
TGTGCCACCAGCCCCGGGGTGGCGAGCTCCTACAATGAGCAGTTCTTC
CATSPGVASSYNEQFF
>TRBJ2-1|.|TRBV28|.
TGTGCCAGCAGCCCCCCACTGTCCTCTTACAATGAGCAGTTCTTC
CASSPPLSSYNEQFF
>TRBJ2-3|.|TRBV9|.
TGTGCCAGCAGCCCAAGGACTAACACAGATACGCAGTATTTT
CASSPRTNTDTQYF
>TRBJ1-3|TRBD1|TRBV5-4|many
TGTGCCAGCAGCTTGGACGGGACAGGGTGGTCTGGAAACACCATATATTTT
CASSLDGTGWSGNTIYF
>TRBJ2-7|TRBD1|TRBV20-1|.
TGCAGTGCTAGTACCGGGACAGGGGGCCCCTACGAGCAGTACTTC
CSASTGTGGPYEQYF
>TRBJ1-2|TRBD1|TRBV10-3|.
TGTGCCATCAGTCCACAGGGGTCACAGGGCTACACCTTC
CAISPQGSQGYTF
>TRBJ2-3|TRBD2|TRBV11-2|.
TGTGCCAGCAGCTCACGATCCCCGGCTAGCGGGGTGCGGGATACGCAGTATTTT
CASSSRSPASGVRDTQYF
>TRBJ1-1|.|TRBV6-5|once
TGTGCCATCCACCCCAGGGGCACTGAAGCTTTCTTT
CAIHPRGTEAFF
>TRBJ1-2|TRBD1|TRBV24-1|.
TGTGCCACCAGTGATTTGAAAGGGGGCGTCGAGCTCACCTTC
CATSDLKGGVELTF
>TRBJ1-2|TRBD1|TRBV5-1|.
TGCGCCAGCACCACAGGGGTAGGGCGAGGCTATGGCTACACCTTC
CASTTGVGRGYGYTF
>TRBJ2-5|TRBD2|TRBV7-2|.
TGTGCCAGCAGCTTCCCAGCGGGGGGCAGCGAGACCCAGTACTTC
CASSFPAGGSETQYF
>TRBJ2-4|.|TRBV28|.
TGTGCCAGCAGTTTTTCAGGGCCCAAAAACATTCAGTACTTC
CASSFSGPKNIQYF
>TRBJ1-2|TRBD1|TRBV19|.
TGTGCCAGTACTGAGGACAGGGGGCGGGGAAATGGCTACACCTTC
CASTEDRGRGNGYTF
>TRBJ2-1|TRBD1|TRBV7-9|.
TGTGCCAGCTGGGTGGGCAGGGGGCTCTACAATGAGCAGTTCTTC
CASWVGRGLYNEQFF
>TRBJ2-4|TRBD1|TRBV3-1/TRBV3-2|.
TGTGCCAGCAGCACCACAGGGGTAGCCAAAAACATTCAGTACTTC
CASSTTGVAKNIQYF
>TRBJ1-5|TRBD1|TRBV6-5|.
TGTGCCAGCAGCCCCTCAGGGGGCTCGGGGCAGCCCCAGCATTTT
CASSPSGGSGQPQHF
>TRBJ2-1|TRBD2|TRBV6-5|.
TGTGCCACCTTGGAGATGCCGGGGGGATTCAATGAGCAGTTCTTC
CATLEMPGGFNEQFF
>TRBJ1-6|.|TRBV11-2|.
TGTGCCAGCAGCGAATCGGGATGGGAGAGCTCCTATAATTCACCCCTCCACTTT
CASSESGWESSYNSPLHF
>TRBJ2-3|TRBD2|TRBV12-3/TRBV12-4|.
TGTGCCAGCAGTGGGAGGAGGGAGGGGACGCAGTATTTT
CASSGRREGTQYF
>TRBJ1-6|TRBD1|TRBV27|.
TGTGCCAGCACCCCGGGACAGGGCATTTCACCCCTCCACTTT
CASTPGQGISPLHF
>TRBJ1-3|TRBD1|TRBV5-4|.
TGTGCCAGCAGCTTGGCGACAGGGGCAGGAAACACCATATATTTT
CASSLATGAGNTIYF
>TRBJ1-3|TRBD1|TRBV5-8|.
TGTGCCAGCAGCGTTACAGGGGGCGGAAACACCATATATTTT
CASSVTGGGNTIYF
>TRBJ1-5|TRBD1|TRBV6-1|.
TGTGCCAGCAGTGCATACAGGGGACCGGGCAATCAGCCCCAGCATTTT
CASSAYRGPGNQPQHF
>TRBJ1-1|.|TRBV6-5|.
TGTGCCAGCAGGGACGTCGGGGTTCCGGGCACTGAAGCTTTCTTT
CASRDVGVPGTEAFF
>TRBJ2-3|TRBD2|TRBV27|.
TGTGCCAGCACCGAACTAGCGGGACACACAGATACGCAGTATTTT
CASTELAGHTDTQYF